The 10 T cell receptor beta chains below all came from one sample that was sequenced in a study of shared clonotypes between healthy human individuals. TCRdb's copy holds only in-frame clones and misses some; the assay was immunoSEQ multiplex PCR. The table records about 1 million clones, approximately 76% of them present only once. What was sequenced was memory CD4+ T cells sorted from blood. Subset denoted: CD45RA-negative fraction. The receptors derive from a man aged 18 to 29 in good health.

J is TRBJ2-7 and V is TRBV9, with a possible D match to TRBD2 (5 bases). V dropped 2 bases and J dropped 2 bases, with 14 bases sitting between them. Germline assignment: CDR1 SGDLS and CDR2 YYNGEE. This CDR3 spans 15 amino acids. In DNA form, the CDR3 reads TGTGCCAGCAGCGTCAACCCGGACGGGGCCTACGAGCAGTACTTC. This codes for CASSVNPDGAYEQYF.

This chain links TRBV10-3 with TRBJ2-3; D call uncertain. V was cut by 8 bases and J by 1 base, with 10 bases left in between. The CDR3 has 13 residues. In germline, CDR1 is ENHRY, CDR2 SYGVKD. In DNA form, the CDR3 reads TGTGCCATCGCTAATTATGGCACAGATACGCAGTATTTT. Amino acid sequence: CAIANYGTDTQYF.

This sequence joins TRBV2 and TRBJ2-5; TRBD1 matches at 10 bases. The CDR3 runs 16 residues. J gave up 0 bases and V 6 bases, and 7 bases lay outside the gene matches. Germline-derived CDR1 and CDR2 are SNHLY and FYNNEI. CDR3 sequence reads: CASSIAGQGNQETQYF. For the CDR3, the DNA is TGTGCCAGCAGCATAGCGGGACAGGGGAACCAAGAGACCCAGTACTTC. The full variable domain, rest sourced from reference TRBV2 and TRBJ2-5, is EPEVTQTPSHQVTQMGQEVILRCVPISNHLYFYWYRQILGQKVEFLVSFYNNEISEKSEIFDDQFSVERPDGSNFTLKIRSTKLEDSAMYFCASSIAGQGNQETQYFGPGTRLLVL.

V is TRBV5-1 and J is TRBJ1-6; no definite D call. Germline V gene lookup returns CDR1 SGHRS and CDR2 YFSETQ. This CDR3 contains 15 residues. Trimming shortened V by 0 bases and J by 6 bases, and 10 bases separated the two germline ends. The CDR3 nucleotides are TGCGCCAGCAGCTTGGGGCAGACCCGTAATTCACCCCTCCACTTT. Translated, it gives CASSLGQTRNSPLHF.

The rearrangement joins TRBV6-5 to TRBJ1-5, with TRBD1 as a possible D gene (6 bases). Trimming stripped 8 bases from V and 7 bases from J, with 21 bases between. Per the germline V gene, CDR1 is MNHEY and CDR2 is SVGAGI. The CDR3 covers 15 residues. Here the CDR3 DNA reads TGTGCCAGCTCGGGGGGTTTGGGCCAGGGGCAGCCCCAGCATTTT. Its translation: CASSGGLGQGQPQHF.

The chain has TRBV9 and TRBJ1-4; D remains unclear. Germline values: CDR1 SGDLS, CDR2 YYNGEE. The CDR3 sequence is 16 residues long. Trimming took off 1 base at V and 0 bases at J, with 10 bases between the two ends. CDR3 in amino acids: CASSVSPGSTNEKLFF. The CDR3 bases are TGTGCCAGCAGCGTAAGCCCGGGGTCAACTAATGAAAAACTGTTTTTT.

The V gene is TRBV5-1, the J gene TRBJ2-3, with unresolved D. V was clipped by 4 bases and J by 0 bases, with 9 bases between them. Germline-derived CDR1 and CDR2 are SGHRS and YFSETQ. CDR3 size: 14 residues. The CDR3 is CASSLLDSTDTQYF. DNA for the CDR3: TGCGCCAGCAGCCTGCTGGACAGCACAGATACGCAGTATTTT.

This chain connects TRBV18 to TRBJ2-3, with 11 bases that match TRBD2. Germline loops: CDR1 KGHSH, CDR2 LQKENI. Trimming took 3 bases from V and 3 from J; bases not matched to a gene: 2. The CDR3 is 15 residues long. The CDR3 loop reads CASSPIAGGTDTQYF. The CDR3 DNA is TGTGCCAGCTCACCTATAGCGGGAGGGACAGATACGCAGTATTTT.

This sequence joins TRBV27 and TRBJ1-5; tentative D call: TRBD1 (5 bases). Germline CDR1 reads MNHEY; CDR2 reads SMNVEV (reference sequence). V lost 2 bases to trimming and J lost 1 base, with 9 bases between them. The CDR3 loop spans 15 amino acids. The CDR3, as DNA: TGTGCCAGCAGTTTAGAGGGGCGAAGCAATCAGCCCCAGCATTTT. The encoded protein is CASSLEGRSNQPQHF.

V is TRBV5-6 and J is TRBJ2-1; tentatively, D is TRBD2 (5 bases). The ends were cut back, 1 base at V and 0 bases at J, with 11 bases in the middle. Germline V CDR1 and CDR2: SGHDT, YYEEEE. The CDR3 covers 16 residues. CDR3: CASSLISGSSYNEQFF. CDR3 bases: TGTGCCAGCAGCTTGATCAGCGGTAGCTCCTACAATGAGCAGTTCTTC.